In this sample, the clone carrying this T cell receptor (beta chain) turned up a few times. Antigen specificity is unknown. This CDR3 contains 12 residues. Trimming pared 8 bases from V and 6 bases from J, leaving 12 bases between. The germline CDR1 and CDR2 sequences are SGHRS and YFSETQ. The data derive from a study of T cells in Graves' hyperthyroidism and ophthalmopathy. Study results and limitations: Clonotypes that were expanded in thyroid above 0.001 mostly appeared in blood too. Ophthalmopathy was distinguished from stable hyperthyroidism by 13 V-J signatures.

TCR beta CDR3 sequences were amplified from RNA transcripts. With the HTBI primer set, the TCR CDR3 went through a first round of RT-PCR. Via MiXCR, TCRdb re-called the multiplex PCR reads, giving one row per CDR3 protein. The table shows about 640,000 distinct CDR3 sequences, with roughly 20% occurring only once. Sequenced sample: blood. The receptor was derived from a young man with Graves' ophthalmopathy. The rearrangement joins TRBV5-1 to TRBJ2-1; D is possibly TRBD1 or TRBD2 (5 bases each). DNA of the CDR3: TGCGCCAGTCTAGGTGGGGGCAATGAGCAGTTCTTC. It yields the protein CASLGGGNEQFF.